One TCR beta chain is described in this entry. The target antigen is unknown. This specimen comes from a study of cytomegalovirus exposure and HLA in healthy donors. In the PCR, 60 Vbeta and 13 Jbeta primers were used. Sequencing was performed with immunoSEQ multiplex PCR; in TCRdb, only in-frame clones are kept and a portion is missing. The sample shows 80,000 to 100,000 clones, approximately 80% of them seen only once. Germline values: CDR1 MNHEY, CDR2 SVGAGI. The CDR3 is 11 amino acids. V lost 6 bases and J 5 bases, leaving 7 bases between the germline ends. Regarding the study as a whole: Differences between HLA loci emerged in a later analysis of TCR association rates, with DRB1 most and HLA-C fewest.

What was sequenced was PBMCs. V and J are TRBV6-5 and TRBJ1-2, with D maybe TRBD1 (6 bases). The TCR sequence derives from a human donor in good health. The CDR3 region has the DNA TGTGCCAGCAGCAGGGGATATGGCTACACCTTC. It translates to CASSRGYGYTF.